These T cell receptor beta chains were read from a single sample in a study of T cell repertoires in cytomegalovirus infection. Their antigens remain unidentified. MiXCR, run by TCRdb on the reads, gives a single entry per CDR3 protein. The sample has roughly 69,000 distinct CDR3 sequences, around 27% seen once. Sequenced material: CD8+ T cells from cultured PBMCs, taken from culture after CMV antigen stimulation. These receptors were obtained from a human donor in good health (CMV status not recorded). Some clones in this sample may be carry-over from other donors' samples. Both conserved end residues are part of each CDR3. D genes are given only for firm matches. Part of the rows lack a size; the others show once, few, many or a class for expanded clones.

TRBV5-4	few	TRBJ1-2	13	TRBD1	TGTGCCAGCAGCTTTACAGGGGGCTATGGCTACACCTTC	CASSFTGGYGYTF
TRBV6-2/TRBV6-3	-	TRBJ1-6	13	-	TGTGCCAGCAGTTCAGGGGTCTATTCACCCCTCCACTTT	CASSSGVYSPLHF
TRBV27	-	TRBJ2-7	16	TRBD1	TGTGCCAGCAGTTTATCGAGGGGGACAGTTACCTACGAGCAGTACTTC	CASSLSRGTVTYEQYF
TRBV4-3	-	TRBJ2-7	15	TRBD1	TGCGCCAGCAGCCAGATGGGGACAGGATCCTACGAGCAGTACTTC	CASSQMGTGSYEQYF
TRBV27	-	TRBJ2-2	18	TRBD2	TGTGCCAGCAGTCGGACTAGCGGGACCTCGGTTTTCACCGGGGAGCTGTTTTTT	CASSRTSGTSVFTGELFF
TRBV4-1	many	TRBJ1-6	16	TRBD1	TGCGCCAGCAACACTGGACAGGGGGAGAATAATTCACCCCTCCACTTT	CASNTGQGENNSPLHF
TRBV2	-	TRBJ2-7	13	-	TGTGCCAGCAGTGAAGCAGCGGAGGACTCATGGGACTTC	CASSEAAEDSWDF
TRBV6-1	many	TRBJ2-4	14	TRBD2	TGTGCCAGCAGGAACCGGGGGGGCAAAAACATTCAGTACTTC	CASRNRGGKNIQYF
TRBV7-8	many	TRBJ2-5	15	TRBD1	TGTGCCAGCAGCCCTCCAGGGACAGGGGTTGAGACCCAGTACTTC	CASSPPGTGVETQYF
TRBV7-2	few	TRBJ2-5	15	-	TGTGCCAGCAGCTTAGGGGGTGGGGGGCGGGAGACCCAGTACTTC	CASSLGGGGRETQYF
TRBV4-3	many	TRBJ1-2	15	TRBD1	TGCGCCAGCAGCCAAGATGACAGGGGAGCCTATGGCTACACCTTC	CASSQDDRGAYGYTF
TRBV7-9	few	TRBJ1-4	19	TRBD1	TGTGCCAGCAGCTTCGGACAGGGCGGGAGCTCCGTGGAGAATGAAAAACTGTTTTTT	CASSFGQGGSSVENEKLFF
TRBV2	-	TRBJ2-2	13	-	TGTGCCAGCGTGAGGGCAGGGTCCGGGGAGCTGTTTTTT	CASVRAGSGELFF
TRBV7-4	-	TRBJ2-7	15	TRBD1	TGTGCCAGCAGCTTCACGACAGGGGGAGGTTACGAGCAGTACTTC	CASSFTTGGGYEQYF
TRBV11-2	-	TRBJ2-5	15	TRBD1	TGTGCCAGCAGCTTAGCGGGACAGGGTAAAGAGACCCAGTACTTC	CASSLAGQGKETQYF
TRBV6-5	-	TRBJ2-3	14	-	TGTGCCAGCAGTTCAGGCCCTTTGACGGATACGCAGTATTTT	CASSSGPLTDTQYF
TRBV28	-	TRBJ2-1	16	TRBD1	TGTGCCAGCAGTTTCCTTCCGGGACAGGGCTACAATGAGCAGCTCTTC	CASSFLPGQGYNEQLF
TRBV7-9	-	TRBJ2-1	13	-	TGTGCCAGCAGCCTACAGGGAACAAATGAGCAGTTCTTC	CASSLQGTNEQFF
TRBV19	-	TRBJ2-2	13	-	TGTGCCAGTACGAGGGGGAAAACCGGGGAGCTGTTTTTT	CASTRGKTGELFF
TRBV7-9	-	TRBJ1-1	14	TRBD1	TGTGCCAGCAGCTTCACCGGGACAGACACTGAAGCTTTCTTT	CASSFTGTDTEAFF
TRBV19	-	TRBJ2-1	14	TRBD2	TGTGCCAGTAGTATCAGACTAGCGGACAATGAGCAGTTCTTC	CASSIRLADNEQFF
TRBV4-2	-	TRBJ2-3	16	TRBD2	TGTGCCAGCAGCCAAGAGAGCGGGGGGCTGGAGGATACGCAGTATTTT	CASSQESGGLEDTQYF
TRBV20-1	-	TRBJ2-7	16	-	TGCAGTGCTAGAACTACGACCGGGATGGCGGTCTACGAGCAGTACTTC	CSARTTTGMAVYEQYF
TRBV6-1	-	TRBJ1-5	18	-	TGTGCCAGCAGTGAAGCGGAATTATCCAGGGATTTCAATCAGCCCCAGCATTTT	CASSEAELSRDFNQPQHF